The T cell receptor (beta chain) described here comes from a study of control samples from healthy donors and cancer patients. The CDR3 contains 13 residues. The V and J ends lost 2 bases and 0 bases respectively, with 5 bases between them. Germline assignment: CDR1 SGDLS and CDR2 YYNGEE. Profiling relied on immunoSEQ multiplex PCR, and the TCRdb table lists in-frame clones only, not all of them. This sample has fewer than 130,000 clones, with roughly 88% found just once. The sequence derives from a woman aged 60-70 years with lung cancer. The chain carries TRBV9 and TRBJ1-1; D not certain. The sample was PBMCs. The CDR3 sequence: CASSVRLNTEAFF. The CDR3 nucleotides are TGTGCCAGCAGCGTTCGATTGAACACTGAAGCTTTCTTT.